The 30 T cell receptor beta chains below all came from one sample that was sequenced in a study of T cell responses to AZD1222 COVID-19 vaccine. Clones were sequenced by immunoSEQ multiplex PCR, and TCRdb holds only the in-frame ones, with some missing. There are under 150,000 clones in the sample; roughly nine tenths occur only once, and approximately 1.4% lies in the top ten. The specimen comprised peripheral blood, sampled 28 days after the second AZD1222 dose. These receptor sequences come from an adult who received the AZD1222 COVID-19 vaccine.

This clone was detected once. The V and J genes are TRBV5-1 and TRBJ1-3; TRBD1 aligns across 12 bases. The CDR3 totals 16 residues. Trimming removed 1 base from V and 4 bases from J; junction bases left unmatched: 3. The germline V gene encodes CDR1 SGHRS and CDR2 YFSETQ. The CDR3: CASSLSGQGAGNTIYF. The DNA for the CDR3 is TGCGCCAGCAGCTTGTCGGGACAGGGGGCAGGAAACACCATATATTTT.

The chain employs TRBV2 and TRBJ2-2; 8 bases align to TRBD2. The J segment lost 6 bases and the V segment lost 5 bases, leaving 8 bases of the junction unmatched. Germline V gives CDR1 SNHLY, CDR2 FYNNEI. There are 15 residues in the CDR3. Here the CDR3 reads CASSLNSGTAGELFF. Written as DNA, the CDR3 is TGTGCCAGCAGTCTAAATAGCGGGACGGCCGGGGAGCTGTTTTTT.

This clone was seen once. This chain connects TRBV24-1 to TRBJ1-2; unclear D gene. The CDR3 covers 15 residues. Trimming left V 3 bases short and J 0 bases short, with 10 bases between. Per the germline V gene, CDR1 is KGHDR and CDR2 is SFDVKD. The CDR3 loop is CATSDPTPSNYGYTF. The CDR3 nucleotides read TGTGCCACCAGTGATCCCACGCCCTCTAACTATGGCTACACCTTC.

The CDR3: CASSPGWNTEAFF. CDR3 coding DNA: TGTGCCAGCAGCCCAGGTTGGAACACTGAAGCTTTCTTT. The chain carries TRBV12-3 or TRBV12-4 and TRBJ1-1, with no clear D. The CDR3 is 13 amino acids. V was clipped by 6 bases and J by 1 base, with 9 bases between them.

This CDR3 reads CASSGAIGEKLFF. DNA of the CDR3: TGTGCCAGCTCAGGGGCCATCGGGGAAAAACTGTTTTTT. The chain carries TRBV11-2 and TRBJ1-4, with D tentatively TRBD1 (6 bases). V shed 8 bases and J shed 8 bases, with 15 bases lying between them. The CDR3 has 13 amino acids. Germline V CDR1 and CDR2: SGHAT, FQNNGV. Full variable domain (outside the CDR3, taken from reference TRBV11-2 and TRBJ1-4): EAGVAQSPRYKIIEKRQSVAFWCNPISGHATLYWYQQILGQGPKLLIQFQNNGVVDDSQLPKDRFSAERLKGVDSTLKIQPAKLEDSAVYLCASSGAIGEKLFFGSGTQLSVL.

The rearrangement joins TRBV5-3 to TRBJ2-5; TRBD2 agrees at 7 bases. TRBV5-3 falls under the ORF class, with uncertain function. The CDR3 has 17 amino acids. Trimming cost V 4 bases and J 2 bases; bases outside gene matches: 14. CDR3 nucleotide sequence: TGTGCCAGAAGCCCTCTGAAGCGGGACGGGGGGCAAGAGACCCAGTACTTC. As protein: CARSPLKRDGGQETQYF.

This clone has just one count. V and J are TRBV10-2 and TRBJ2-7; 11 positions match TRBD1. CDR1 and CDR2 from the germline V gene are WSHSY and SAAADI. CDR3 length: 15 amino acids. Losses at the gene ends were 5 bases for V and 7 bases for J; bases not matched to a gene: 10. The CDR3 loop is CASSLSGQGVGEQYF. Written as DNA, the CDR3 is TGCGCCAGCAGTCTTTCGGGACAGGGGGTAGGGGAGCAGTACTTC.

For this clone: A read error may account for a junction end that differs from germline. This rearrangement joins TRBV2 to TRBJ1-5; possible D gene TRBD1, 5 bases. Germline CDR1 reads SNHLY; CDR2 reads FYNNEI. The CDR3 is 17 amino acids. CDR3 bases: TGTGCCAGCAGTTCTCGGAGGGTAGGGGTTAGCGATCAGCCCCAGCATTTT. Its translation is CASSSRRVGVSDQPQHF. Filled out from reference TRBV2 and TRBJ1-5, the complete variable domain reads EPEVTQTPSHQVTQMGQEVILRCVPISNHLYFYWYRQILGQKVEFLVSFYNNEISEKSEIFDDQFSVERPDGSNFTLKIRSTKLEDSAMYFCASSSRRVGVSDQPQHFGDGTRLSIL.

This clone was found a few times. The V gene is TRBV19, the J gene TRBJ2-7; perhaps D is TRBD1 or TRBD2 (5 bases each). Germline V CDR1 and CDR2: LNHDA, SQIVND (reference sequence). With 6 bases removed from V and 4 bases from J, the gap between germline ends came to 13 bases. The CDR3 contains 13 residues. CDR3 residues: CASSPWGLYEQYF. CDR3 nucleotides: TGTGCCAGTAGCCCCTGGGGGTTGTACGAGCAGTACTTC.

In this sample, this clone turned up once. The chain is built from TRBV30 and TRBJ2-7; 11 bases are shared with TRBD1. V lost 3 bases to trimming and J lost 4 bases; unmatched junction nucleotides: 8. Per the germline V gene, CDR1 is GTSNPN and CDR2 is SVGIG (reference sequence). CDR3 length equals 15 residues. Here the CDR3 DNA reads TGTGCCTGGAGACCTTGGGGGACAGGGGGTTACGAGCAGTACTTC. As protein: CAWRPWGTGGYEQYF.

The CDR3, as DNA: TGTGCCAGCAGTGTAGCGGGAGATCAGCCCCAGCATTTT. Its protein is CASSVAGDQPQHF. The J gene is TRBJ1-5, the V gene TRBV6-1; D gene uncertain. Germline-derived CDR1 and CDR2 are MNHNS and SASEGT. Trimming removed 4 bases from V and 5 bases from J, with 9 bases in between. CDR3 size: 13 residues.

The chain is built from TRBV4-1 and TRBJ2-1, with 8 bases matching TRBD2. Germline-derived CDR1 and CDR2 are MGHRA and YSYEKL. This CDR3 has 18 amino acids. Germline trimming cut 0 bases from V and 4 bases from J; bases unmatched to any gene: 11. The CDR3 region is CASSQDTSGLLRYNEQFF. CDR3 coding DNA: TGCGCCAGCAGCCAAGATACTAGCGGCCTCTTAAGGTACAATGAGCAGTTCTTC.

This clone was recorded once. The chain has TRBV2 and TRBJ1-5; possibly TRBD1 for D (6 bases). The CDR3 consists of 15 residues. CDR1 is SNHLY, CDR2 FYNNEI, per germline. V was cut by 4 bases and J by 2 bases, with 12 bases left in between. CDR3 residues: CASSAGQSGNQPQHF. The CDR3 DNA follows: TGTGCCAGCAGTGCTGGACAGAGCGGCAATCAGCCCCAGCATTTT.

The V call is TRBV18, the J call TRBJ2-1, with D perhaps TRBD2 (5 bases). V gave up 0 bases and J gave up 6 bases, with 15 bases separating them. This CDR3 contains 16 residues. CDR1 and CDR2 (germline): KGHSH, LQKENI. CDR3 protein: CASSPPSAQFGNEQFF. CDR3 in DNA: TGTGCCAGCTCACCACCTAGCGCCCAGTTCGGCAATGAGCAGTTCTTC.

V and J are TRBV5-1 and TRBJ1-3; no firm D call. V was cut by 7 bases and J by 0 bases, with 14 bases left in between. Germline CDR1 and CDR2: SGHRS and YFSETQ. The CDR3 runs 15 residues. The CDR3 nucleotides are TGCGCCAGCCGGGTCTCCCGGGACTCTGGAAACACCATATATTTT. Translating gives CASRVSRDSGNTIYF.

DNA for the CDR3: TGTGCCAGCAGCCTGACCGGGACAGGGGTTGGGGAGACCCAGTACTTC. Protein sequence: CASSLTGTGVGETQYF. The V and J genes are TRBV27 and TRBJ2-5; 10 bases align to TRBD1. The germline CDR1 and CDR2 sequences are MNHEY and SMNVEV (reference sequence). The CDR3 length is 16 residues. V dropped 6 bases and J dropped 5; count of bases not matched to a gene: 12.

Of note for this clone: The sample has other DNA sequences that encode this CDR3 too. V and J are TRBV11-3 and TRBJ2-5; no clear D gene. This CDR3 is built from 11 residues. V lost 4 bases and J lost 4, with 4 bases in between. The germline gives CDR1 SGHNT, CDR2 YENEEA. CDR3 amino acids: CASSSGETQYF. In DNA, the CDR3 is TGTGCCAGCAGCTCTGGAGAGACCCAGTACTTC. Full variable domain (remainder filled in from reference TRBV11-3 and TRBJ2-5): EAGVVQSPRYKIIEKKQPVAFWCNPISGHNTLYWYLQNLGQGPELLIRYENEEAVDDSQLPKDRFSAERLKGVDSTLKIQPAELGDSAVYLCASSSGETQYFGPGTRLLVL.

The chain joins TRBV20-1 to TRBJ1-2; a weak D match, TRBD1 (5 bases). V was trimmed by 3 bases and J by 4 bases, leaving 15 bases between them. The CDR3 is made up of 14 amino acids. CDR1 is DFQATT, CDR2 SNEGSKA, per germline (reference sequence). The CDR3 DNA follows: TGCAGTGCTAGTCTGGCAGAGGGGAGCTATGGCTACACCTTC. It encodes CSASLAEGSYGYTF.

The chain links TRBV27 to TRBJ2-1, with D perhaps TRBD1 (5 bases). Germline lookup yields CDR1 MNHEY and CDR2 SMNVEV (reference sequence). This CDR3 comprises 13 residues. V shed 7 bases and J shed 3 bases, with 10 bases lying between them. The CDR3 spells CASTARGYNEQFF. CDR3 nucleotides: TGTGCCAGCACTGCAAGGGGCTACAATGAGCAGTTCTTC.

The chain uses TRBV27 and TRBJ2-7; weak D call: TRBD1 (5 bases). This CDR3 spans 14 amino acids. V lost 5 bases and J 2 bases, leaving 13 bases between the germline ends. Germline-derived CDR1 and CDR2 are MNHEY and SMNVEV (reference sequence). The CDR3 DNA sequence: TGTGCCAGCAGTCGGTCTTCACAGGCCTACGAGCAGTACTTC. This codes for CASSRSSQAYEQYF.

The rearrangement links TRBV14 to TRBJ2-5, with a possible D match to TRBD2 (5 bases). The V end was cut by 4 bases, the J end by 12 bases, with 15 bases between. The CDR3 has 12 amino acids. CDR1 is SGHDN and CDR2 is FVKESK in the germline V gene. CDR3 sequence (DNA): TGTGCCAGCAGCCTGGCTAGCCGACCCAAGTACTTC. Its protein is CASSLASRPKYF.

The chain has TRBV19 and TRBJ2-3; D could derive from TRBD1 or TRBD2 (5 bases each). The CDR3 loop spans 16 amino acids. CDR1 and CDR2 (germline): LNHDA, SQIVND (reference sequence). Trimming shortened V by 5 bases and J by 1 base, and 16 bases separated the two germline ends. The chain's CDR3 is CASSALGTLGTDTQYF. CDR3 nucleotide sequence: TGTGCCAGTAGTGCCCTAGGGACCCTAGGCACAGATACGCAGTATTTT. The full variable domain, its missing parts supplied by reference TRBV19 and TRBJ2-3, is DGGITQSPKYLFRKEGQNVTLSCEQNLNHDAMYWYRQDPGQGLRLIYYSQIVNDFQKGDIAEGYSVSREKKESFPLTVTSAQKNPTAFYLCASSALGTLGTDTQYFGPGTRLTVL.

The chain employs TRBV27 and TRBJ2-7; a possible D gene is TRBD1 (6 bases). Germline loops: CDR1 MNHEY, CDR2 SMNVEV (reference sequence). V was shortened by 9 bases and J by 0 bases, with 24 bases between the two germline ends. The CDR3 consists of 17 residues. The CDR3 here is CASSGYWGRHDSYEQYF. The DNA for the CDR3 is TGTGCCAGTTCCGGGTATTGGGGGCGCCACGACTCCTACGAGCAGTACTTC.

The gene calls are TRBV11-1 and TRBJ2-1; D ambiguous. Trimming removed 2 bases from V and 15 bases from J, with 23 bases in between. CDR3 size: 15 residues. The germline CDR1 and CDR2 sequences are SGHAT and FQDESV (reference sequence). The CDR3 DNA reads TGTGCCAGCAGCTTACATCCCTCTTATGGCCCTTCGGGGTTCTTC. It encodes CASSLHPSYGPSGFF.

The genes are TRBV9 and TRBJ1-2; 9 bases align to TRBD1. CDR1 and CDR2 (germline): SGDLS, YYNGEE. This CDR3 region has 16 residues. Losses at the gene ends were 2 bases for V and 2 bases for J; bases not matched to a gene: 7. CDR3 DNA: TGTGCCAGCAGCGTGGGAAGGACAGGGGCGAACTATGGCTACACCTTC. Translation: CASSVGRTGANYGYTF.

In nucleotides, the CDR3 is TGTGCCAGCAGTGAAGGGGCAGGGAGATCTTCTGGAAACACCATATATTTT. Translation gives CASSEGAGRSSGNTIYF. The chain combines TRBV25-1 with TRBJ1-3; a weak D match, TRBD1 (5 bases). Germline V gene data show CDR1 as MGHDK and CDR2 as SYGVNS. The length of the CDR3 is 17 residues. Trimming cost V 2 bases and J 1 base, with 15 bases left between them.

The CDR3 region is CASSPNRGATSNEKLFF. The CDR3 DNA reads TGTGCCAGTAGTCCTAATAGAGGGGCGACTTCTAATGAAAAACTGTTTTTT. This chain uses TRBV19 with TRBJ1-4; TRBD1 might be the D (5 bases). Per germline, CDR1 LNHDA and CDR2 SQIVND (reference sequence). There are 17 residues in the CDR3. Between the trimmed V and J ends, which lost 5 bases and 3 bases, there was a span of 19 bases.

V gene TRBV20-1 combines with J gene TRBJ2-3, with D possibly TRBD1 on 6 matching bases. V was clipped by 3 bases and J by 2 bases, with 12 bases between them. CDR1 DFQATT and CDR2 SNEGSKA come from the germline V gene (reference sequence). This CDR3 has 14 amino acids. CDR3 residues: CSASIGQYTDTQYF. The CDR3 DNA sequence: TGCAGTGCTAGTATCGGACAGTACACAGATACGCAGTATTTT.

The CDR3 DNA follows: TGTGCCAGCAGCCCAACGCCGGGACTAGCGCCTCAAGAGACCCAGTACTTC. Amino acid sequence: CASSPTPGLAPQETQYF. This sequence joins TRBV27 and TRBJ2-5, with TRBD2 identical over 10 bases. Germline assignment: CDR1 MNHEY and CDR2 SMNVEV (reference sequence). The CDR3 has 17 residues. V shed 6 bases and J 2 bases; nucleotides not matched to a gene: 12.

The chain joins TRBV27 to TRBJ1-6; D remains unclear. The germline V gene has CDR1 MNHEY and CDR2 SMNVEV (reference sequence). CDR3 length: 13 amino acids. Trimming took 7 bases from V and 9 from J, leaving 13 bases between them. The CDR3 nucleotides read TGTGCCAGCACTACTACAGTGGGTTCACCCCTCCACTTT. Encoded protein: CASTTTVGSPLHF.